A selection of T cell receptor beta chains follows, all from one sample in a study of a mutant IDH1 vaccine in newly diagnosed glioma. The antigens of these receptors remain unknown. The assay was immunoSEQ multiplex PCR, and TCRdb's table has in-frame clones only and misses some. The data contain roughly 76,000 clones, approximately 85% of them singletons. Sequenced material: PBMCs, taken from a glioma patient whose treatment included an IDH1 peptide vaccine. The receptors were sampled from a man aged 25-45 years with glioma. Some clones in this sample may be carry-over from other donors' samples. Both conserved end residues are part of each CDR3. D genes are given only for firm matches. Not all rows give a size; the values are once, few, many and, for expanded clones, a class.

J gene	D gene	clone size	V gene	CDR3 protein	CDR3 DNA
TRBJ2-1	TRBD2	.	TRBV11-2	CASSVPGLAGGGEQFF	TGTGCCAGCAGTGTCCCGGGACTAGCGGGGGGCGGCGAGCAGTTCTTC
TRBJ2-3	TRBD2	few	TRBV4-1	CASSLNPLAGATDTQYF	TGCGCCAGCAGCCTAAACCCACTAGCGGGAGCTACAGATACGCAGTATTTT
TRBJ1-1	.	.	TRBV18	CASSQGQLNTEAFF	TGTGCCAGCTCACAAGGACAGTTGAATACTGAAGCTTTCTTT
TRBJ1-5	.	few	TRBV30	CAWSGKRGYQPQHF	TGTGCCTGGAGCGGGAAGAGGGGGTATCAGCCCCAGCATTTT
TRBJ2-3	TRBD2	.	TRBV28	CASSFSASGSGGGTDTQYF	TGTGCCAGCAGTTTCTCGGCTAGCGGGAGTGGGGGCGGCACAGATACGCAGTATTTT
TRBJ1-2	TRBD1	.	TRBV5-1	CASTNTGVYGYTF	TGCGCCAGCACCAACACAGGGGTGTATGGCTACACCTTC
TRBJ1-2	TRBD1	.	TRBV9	CASSAQGRHGYTF	TGTGCCAGCAGCGCACAGGGGCGACATGGCTACACCTTC
TRBJ1-1	TRBD1	few	TRBV4-1	CASRQVERPGGEAFF	TGCGCCAGCAGACAAGTGGAGAGACCAGGGGGAGAAGCTTTCTTT
TRBJ2-1	.	.	TRBV7-3	CASSLTERWGYNEQFF	TGTGCCAGCAGCTTAACGGAGCGGTGGGGGTACAATGAGCAGTTCTTC
TRBJ2-7	TRBD1	.	TRBV11-2	CASSFDRGFYEQYF	TGTGCCAGCAGCTTTGACAGGGGGTTCTACGAGCAGTACTTC
TRBJ2-7	.	.	TRBV6-6	CASSLEYEQYF	TGTGCCAGCAGCCTAGAGTACGAGCAGTACTTC
TRBJ2-7	.	.	TRBV11-2	CASSIRDSTLGGRRVF	TGTGCCAGCAGCATCCGGGATTCGACCCTGGGCGGTAGGCGGGTATTC
TRBJ1-5	TRBD1	.	TRBV28	CASSPRSGQGGQPQHF	TGTGCCAGCAGTCCACGATCGGGACAGGGGGGTCAGCCCCAGCATTTT
TRBJ2-1	.	.	TRBV10-1	CASSSGQLSYNEQFF	TGCGCCAGCTCCTCGGGGCAGCTCTCCTACAATGAGCAGTTCTTC
TRBJ2-7	TRBD2	.	TRBV13	CASSHSGSYEQYF	TGTGCCAGCAGCCATAGCGGGAGCTACGAGCAGTACTTC
TRBJ1-1	.	.	TRBV28	CASSFSQRLNTEAFF	TGTGCCAGCAGTTTTTCCCAGAGATTGAACACTGAAGCTTTCTTT
TRBJ1-4	.	.	TRBV28	CASTLGPTNEKLFF	TGTGCCAGCACCCTAGGTCCAACTAATGAAAAACTGTTTTTT
TRBJ1-2	.	few	TRBV18	CASVGTAYGYTF	TGTGCCAGCGTCGGGACGGCCTATGGCTACACCTTC
TRBJ2-2	TRBD2	.	TRBV5-1	CASSLHTSGSTNTGELFF	TGCGCCAGCAGCTTGCACACTAGCGGGAGCACCAACACCGGGGAGCTGTTTTTT
TRBJ2-2	.	.	TRBV7-9	CASSLTFRTGELFF	TGTGCCAGCAGCTTGACTTTTCGGACCGGGGAGCTGTTTTTT
TRBJ2-3	TRBD1	.	TRBV6-1	CASSVDRGRDTQYF	TGTGCCAGCAGTGTAGACAGGGGGCGGGATACGCAGTATTTT
TRBJ2-2	.	.	TRBV5-1	CASGSPGSGELFF	TGCGCCAGCGGGTCCCCCGGGTCCGGGGAGCTGTTTTTT
TRBJ2-2	.	.	TRBV27	CASSLAGGGNTGELFF	TGTGCCAGCAGTTTAGCCGGAGGAGGGAACACCGGGGAGCTGTTTTTT
TRBJ1-2	.	few	TRBV4-3	CASSQDHRPYGYTF	TGCGCCAGCAGCCAAGACCACCGTCCCTATGGCTACACCTTC
TRBJ1-5	.	.	TRBV28	CASSSRGFDQPQHF	TGTGCCAGCAGCTCCAGGGGATTTGATCAGCCCCAGCATTTT
TRBJ1-2	.	.	TRBV6-1	CASSETYGYTF	TGTGCCAGCAGCGAGACCTATGGCTACACCTTC
TRBJ1-1	TRBD1	.	TRBV5-4	CASSQGQGRRNTEAFF	TGTGCCAGCAGCCAGGGACAGGGGCGAAGGAACACTGAAGCTTTCTTT
TRBJ1-4	.	.	TRBV7-9	CASSLDGAWDEKLFF	TGTGCCAGCAGCTTAGACGGCGCGTGGGACGAAAAACTGTTTTTT
TRBJ2-3	TRBD2	.	TRBV7-9	CASSSQTSARYTQYF	TGTGCCAGCAGCTCTCAAACTAGCGCGAGATATACGCAGTATTTT
TRBJ2-7	TRBD1	.	TRBV10-3	CAISERPGGIYEQYF	TGTGCCATCAGTGAACGGCCAGGGGGCATATACGAGCAGTACTTC
TRBJ2-7	.	.	TRBV10-3	CAISEGADSYEQYF	TGTGCCATCAGTGAAGGGGCGGATTCCTACGAGCAGTACTTC
TRBJ1-5	TRBD1	.	TRBV28	CASRGQGMNQPQHF	TGTGCCAGCAGGGGACAGGGGATGAATCAGCCCCAGCATTTT
TRBJ2-1	.	once	TRBV7-7	CASSLGFGNEQFF	TGTGCCAGCAGCTTAGGTTTCGGGAATGAGCAGTTCTTC
TRBJ1-4	.	.	TRBV28	CASIRRGGEKLFF	TGTGCCAGCATCCGTAGGGGGGGGGAAAAACTGTTTTTT
TRBJ1-2	.	.	TRBV20-1	CSESRNYGYTF	TGCAGTGAGAGCAGGAACTATGGCTACACCTTC
TRBJ2-2	TRBD2	.	TRBV9	CASASGAKGELFF	TGTGCCAGTGCTAGCGGGGCGAAGGGGGAGCTGTTTTTT